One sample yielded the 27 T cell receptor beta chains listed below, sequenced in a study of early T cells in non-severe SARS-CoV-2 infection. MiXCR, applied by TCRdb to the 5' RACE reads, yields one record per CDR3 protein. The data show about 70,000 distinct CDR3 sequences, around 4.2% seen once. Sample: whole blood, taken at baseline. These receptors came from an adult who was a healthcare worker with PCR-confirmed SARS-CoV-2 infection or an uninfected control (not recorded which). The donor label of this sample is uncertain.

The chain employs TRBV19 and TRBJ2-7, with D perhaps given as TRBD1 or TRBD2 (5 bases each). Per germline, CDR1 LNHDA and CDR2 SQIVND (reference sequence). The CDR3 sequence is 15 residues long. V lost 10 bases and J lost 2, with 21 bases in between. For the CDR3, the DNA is TGTGCCACCAGTATATCTGGGACGATAACCTACGAGCAGTACTTC. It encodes CATSISGTITYEQYF.

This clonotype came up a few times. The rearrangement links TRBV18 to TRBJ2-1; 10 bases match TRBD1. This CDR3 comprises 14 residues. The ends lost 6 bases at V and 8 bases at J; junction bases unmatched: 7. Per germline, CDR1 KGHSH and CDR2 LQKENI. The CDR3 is CASSPSTGGYEQFF. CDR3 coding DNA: TGTGCCAGCTCCCCTTCGACAGGGGGCTATGAGCAGTTCTTC. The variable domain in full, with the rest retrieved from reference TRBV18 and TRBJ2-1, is NAGVMQNPRHLVRRRGQEARLRCSPMKGHSHVYWYRQLPEEGLKFMVYLQKENIIDESGMPKERFSAEFPKEGPSILRIQQVVRGDSAAYFCASSPSTGGYEQFFGPGTRLTVL.

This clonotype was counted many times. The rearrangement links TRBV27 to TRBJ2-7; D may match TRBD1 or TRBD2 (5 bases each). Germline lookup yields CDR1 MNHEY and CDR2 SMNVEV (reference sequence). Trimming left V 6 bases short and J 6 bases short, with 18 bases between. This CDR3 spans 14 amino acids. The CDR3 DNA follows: TGTGCCAGCAGCCAAGGGGACGGTACCCTCGAGCAGTACTTC. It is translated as CASSQGDGTLEQYF.

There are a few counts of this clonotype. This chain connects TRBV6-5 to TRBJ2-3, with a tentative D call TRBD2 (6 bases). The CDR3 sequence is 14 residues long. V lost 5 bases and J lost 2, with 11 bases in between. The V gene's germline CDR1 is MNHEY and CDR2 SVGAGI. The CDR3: CASSLRTNTDTQYF. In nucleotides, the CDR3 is TGTGCCAGCAGTCTTCGGACTAACACAGATACGCAGTATTTT.

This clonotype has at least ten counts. In DNA, the CDR3 is TGTGCCAGTAGTATGCAGGGGCAGTATGGCTACACCTTC. It is translated as CASSMQGQYGYTF. The V and J genes are TRBV19 and TRBJ1-2, with a possible D match to TRBD1 (6 bases). Germline V gene data show CDR1 as LNHDA and CDR2 as SQIVND (reference sequence). There are 13 residues in the CDR3. V shed 3 bases and J shed 5 bases, with 10 bases lying between them. The variable domain in full, with the rest retrieved from reference TRBV19 and TRBJ1-2, is DGGITQSPKYLFRKEGQNVTLSCEQNLNHDAMYWYRQDPGQGLRLIYYSQIVNDFQKGDIAEGYSVSREKKESFPLTVTSAQKNPTAFYLCASSMQGQYGYTFGSGTRLTVV.

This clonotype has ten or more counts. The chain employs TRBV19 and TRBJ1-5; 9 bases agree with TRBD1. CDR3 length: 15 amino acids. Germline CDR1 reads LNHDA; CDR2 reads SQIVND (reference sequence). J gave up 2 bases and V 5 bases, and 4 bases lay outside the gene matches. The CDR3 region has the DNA TGTGCCAGTAGTTGGACAGGGGTGGGCAATCAGCCCCAGCATTTT. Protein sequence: CASSWTGVGNQPQHF.

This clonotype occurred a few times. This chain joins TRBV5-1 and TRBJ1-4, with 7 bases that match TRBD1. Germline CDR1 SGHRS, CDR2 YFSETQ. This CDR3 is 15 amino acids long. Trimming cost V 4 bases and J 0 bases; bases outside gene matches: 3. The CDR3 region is CASSPDRPTNEKLFF. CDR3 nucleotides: TGCGCCAGCAGCCCGGACAGGCCAACTAATGAAAAACTGTTTTTT.

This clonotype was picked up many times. The CDR3 sequence is CASSFSSHQETQYF. The DNA for the CDR3 is TGTGCCAGCAGCTTTAGCAGCCACCAAGAGACCCAGTACTTC. The chain links TRBV11-2 to TRBJ2-5; D gene ambiguous. V was trimmed by 3 bases and J by 0 bases, leaving 8 bases between them. Germline CDR1 is SGHAT and CDR2 is FQNNGV. The CDR3 extends over 14 amino acids.

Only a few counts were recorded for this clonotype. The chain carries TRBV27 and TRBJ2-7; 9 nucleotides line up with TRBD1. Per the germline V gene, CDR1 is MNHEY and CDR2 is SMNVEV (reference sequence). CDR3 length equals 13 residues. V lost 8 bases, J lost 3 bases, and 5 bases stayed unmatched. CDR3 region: CASSGTGSYEQYF. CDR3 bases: TGTGCCAGCTCCGGGACAGGGAGCTACGAGCAGTACTTC.

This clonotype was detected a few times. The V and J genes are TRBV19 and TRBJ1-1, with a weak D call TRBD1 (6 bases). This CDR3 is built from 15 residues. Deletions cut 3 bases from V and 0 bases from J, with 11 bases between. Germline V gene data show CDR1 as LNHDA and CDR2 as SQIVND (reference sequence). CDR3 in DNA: TGTGCCAGTAGTATTCAGGACAGCTTGAACACTGAAGCTTTCTTT. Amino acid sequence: CASSIQDSLNTEAFF.

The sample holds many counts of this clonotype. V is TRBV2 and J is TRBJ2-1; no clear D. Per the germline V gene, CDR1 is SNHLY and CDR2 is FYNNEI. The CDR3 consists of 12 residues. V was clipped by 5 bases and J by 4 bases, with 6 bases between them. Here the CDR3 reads CASSTTYNEQFF. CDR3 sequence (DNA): TGTGCCAGCAGTACGACTTACAATGAGCAGTTCTTC.

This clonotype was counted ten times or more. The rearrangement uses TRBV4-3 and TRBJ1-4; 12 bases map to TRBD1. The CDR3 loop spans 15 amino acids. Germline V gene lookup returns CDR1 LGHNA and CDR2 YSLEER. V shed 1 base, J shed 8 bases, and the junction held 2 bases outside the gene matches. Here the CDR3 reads CASSQAGTGGEKLFF. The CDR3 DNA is TGCGCCAGCAGCCAAGCCGGGACAGGGGGCGAAAAACTGTTTTTT.

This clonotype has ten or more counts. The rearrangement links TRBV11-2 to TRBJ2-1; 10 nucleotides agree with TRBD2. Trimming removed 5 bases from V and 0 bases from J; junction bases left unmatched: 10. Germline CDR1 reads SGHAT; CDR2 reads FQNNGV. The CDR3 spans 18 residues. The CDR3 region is CASSRRTSGMSSYNEQFF. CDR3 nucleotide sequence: TGTGCCAGCAGCAGGAGGACTAGCGGCATGAGCTCCTACAATGAGCAGTTCTTC.

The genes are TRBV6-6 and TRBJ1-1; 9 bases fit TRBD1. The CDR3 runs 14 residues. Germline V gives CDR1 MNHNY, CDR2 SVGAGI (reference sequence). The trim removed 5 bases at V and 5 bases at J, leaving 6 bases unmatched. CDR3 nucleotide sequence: TGTGCCAGCAGTAATCGGGACAGGGAAACTGAAGCTTTCTTT. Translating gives CASSNRDRETEAFF.

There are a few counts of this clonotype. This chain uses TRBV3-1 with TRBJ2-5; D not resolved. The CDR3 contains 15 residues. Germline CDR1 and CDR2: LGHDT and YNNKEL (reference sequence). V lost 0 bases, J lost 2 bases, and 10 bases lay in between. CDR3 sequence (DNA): TGTGCCAGCAGCCAAGAAAGGCGCAGTCAAGAGACCCAGTACTTC. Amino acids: CASSQERRSQETQYF.

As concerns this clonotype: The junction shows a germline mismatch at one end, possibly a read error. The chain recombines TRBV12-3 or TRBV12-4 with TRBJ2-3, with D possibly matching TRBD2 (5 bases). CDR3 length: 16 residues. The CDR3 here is CASSPQAGSSTDTRYF. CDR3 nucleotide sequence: TGTGCCAGCAGTCCGCAAGCCGGATCTAGCACAGATACGCGGTATTTT.

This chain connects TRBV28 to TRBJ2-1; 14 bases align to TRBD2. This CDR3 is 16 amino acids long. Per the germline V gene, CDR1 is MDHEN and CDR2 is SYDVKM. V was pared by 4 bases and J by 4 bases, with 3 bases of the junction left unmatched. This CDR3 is CASSSRTSGGYNEQFF. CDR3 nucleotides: TGTGCCAGCAGTTCTCGGACTAGCGGGGGGTACAATGAGCAGTTCTTC. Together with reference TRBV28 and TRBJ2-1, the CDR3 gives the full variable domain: DVKVTQSSRYLVKRTGEKVFLECVQDMDHENMFWYRQDPGLGLRLIYFSYDVKMKEKGDIPEGYSVSREKKERFSLILESASTNQTSMYLCASSSRTSGGYNEQFFGPGTRLTVL.

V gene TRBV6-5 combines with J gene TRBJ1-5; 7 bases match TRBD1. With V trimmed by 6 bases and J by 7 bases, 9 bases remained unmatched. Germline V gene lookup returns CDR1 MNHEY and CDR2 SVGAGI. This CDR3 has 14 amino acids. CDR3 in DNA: TGTGCCAGCAGCCAACAGGGGCGGGGGCAGCCCCAGCATTTT. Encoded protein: CASSQQGRGQPQHF.

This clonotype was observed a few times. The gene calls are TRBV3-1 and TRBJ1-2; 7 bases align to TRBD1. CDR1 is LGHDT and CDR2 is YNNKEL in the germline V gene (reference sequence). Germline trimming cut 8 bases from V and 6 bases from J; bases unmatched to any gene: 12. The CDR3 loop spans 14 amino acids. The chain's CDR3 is CASGPRGRKNGYTF. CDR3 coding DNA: TGTGCCAGCGGCCCGAGGGGGCGCAAGAATGGCTACACCTTC. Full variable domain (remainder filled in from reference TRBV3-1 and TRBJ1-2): DTAVSQTPKYLVTQMGNDKSIKCEQNLGHDTMYWYKQDSKKFLKIMFSYNNKELIINETVPNRFSPKSPDKAHLNLHINSLELGDSAVYFCASGPRGRKNGYTFGSGTRLTVV.

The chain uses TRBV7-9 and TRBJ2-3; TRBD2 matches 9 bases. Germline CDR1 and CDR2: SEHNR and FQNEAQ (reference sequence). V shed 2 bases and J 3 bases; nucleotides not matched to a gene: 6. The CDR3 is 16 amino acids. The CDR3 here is CASSLNLAGTTDTQYF. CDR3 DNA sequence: TGTGCCAGCAGCTTAAATCTAGCGGGGACGACAGATACGCAGTATTTT. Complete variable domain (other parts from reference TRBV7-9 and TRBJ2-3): DTGVSQNPRHKITKRGQNVTFRCDPISEHNRLYWYRQTLGQGPEFLTYFQNEAQLEKSRLLSDRFSAERPKGSFSTLEIQRTEQGDSAMYLCASSLNLAGTTDTQYFGPGTRLTVL.

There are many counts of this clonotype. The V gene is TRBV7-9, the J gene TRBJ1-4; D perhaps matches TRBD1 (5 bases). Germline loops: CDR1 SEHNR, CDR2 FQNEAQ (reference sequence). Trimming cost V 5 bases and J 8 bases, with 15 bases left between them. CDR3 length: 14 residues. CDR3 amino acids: CASSGGRLGEKLFF. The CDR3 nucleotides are TGTGCCAGCAGCGGGGGACGGTTAGGGGAAAAACTGTTTTTT. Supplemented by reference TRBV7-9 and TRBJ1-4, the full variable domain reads DTGVSQNPRHKITKRGQNVTFRCDPISEHNRLYWYRQTLGQGPEFLTYFQNEAQLEKSRLLSDRFSAERPKGSFSTLEIQRTEQGDSAMYLCASSGGRLGEKLFFGSGTQLSVL.

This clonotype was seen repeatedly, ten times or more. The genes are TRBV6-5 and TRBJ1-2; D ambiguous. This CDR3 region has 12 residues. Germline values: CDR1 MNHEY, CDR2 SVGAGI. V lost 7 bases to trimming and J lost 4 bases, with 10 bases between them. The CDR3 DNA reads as TGTGCCAGCACGCTACGGGGCTATGGCTACACCTTC. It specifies CASTLRGYGYTF.

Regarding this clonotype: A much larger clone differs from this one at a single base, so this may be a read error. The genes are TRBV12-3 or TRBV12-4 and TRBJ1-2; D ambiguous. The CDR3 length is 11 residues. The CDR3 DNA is TGTGCCTGCTATGGACCGGCTGGCTTCACCTTC. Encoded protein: CACYGPAGFTF.

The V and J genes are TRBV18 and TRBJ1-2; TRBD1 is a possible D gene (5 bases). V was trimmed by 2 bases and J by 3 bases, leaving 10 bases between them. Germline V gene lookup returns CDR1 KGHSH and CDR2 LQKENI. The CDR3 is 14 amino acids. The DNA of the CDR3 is TGTGCCAGCTCACCATCAGGGAAGGACTATGGCTACACCTTC. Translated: CASSPSGKDYGYTF.

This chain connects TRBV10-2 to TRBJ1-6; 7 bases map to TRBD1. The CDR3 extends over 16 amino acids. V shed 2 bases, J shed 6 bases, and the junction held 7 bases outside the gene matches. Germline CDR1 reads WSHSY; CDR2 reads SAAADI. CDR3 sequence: CASSEPPGQINSPLHF. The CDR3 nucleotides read TGCGCCAGCAGTGAGCCACCGGGACAGATTAATTCACCCCTCCACTTT.

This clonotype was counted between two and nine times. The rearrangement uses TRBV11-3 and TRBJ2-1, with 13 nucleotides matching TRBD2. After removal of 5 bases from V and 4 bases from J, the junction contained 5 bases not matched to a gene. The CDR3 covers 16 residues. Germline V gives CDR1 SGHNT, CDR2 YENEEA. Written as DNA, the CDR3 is TGTGCCAGCAGCGCGGGACTAGCGGGGTATTACAATGAGCAGTTCTTC. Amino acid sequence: CASSAGLAGYYNEQFF.

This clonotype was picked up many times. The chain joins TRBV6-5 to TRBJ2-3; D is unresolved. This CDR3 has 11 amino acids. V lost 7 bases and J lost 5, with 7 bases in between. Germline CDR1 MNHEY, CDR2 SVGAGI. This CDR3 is CASKRKDTQYF. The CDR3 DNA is TGTGCCAGCAAGAGAAAAGATACGCAGTATTTT.